A selection of T cell receptor beta chains follows, all from one sample in a study of blood T cell repertoires in COVID-19. Produced via immunoSEQ multiplex PCR; TCRdb's table is partial and in-frame only. This table holds some 190,000 clones, 80% to 90% found once. Sequenced material: peripheral blood. These TCRs come from a man between 18 and 29 years old with active or convalescent COVID-19. The conserved cysteine and the conserved F or W are not part of the CDR3 here. Fields, in order: J gene, V gene, CDR3 protein.

TRBJ1-6,TRBV7-6,ASSSGGDFNSPLH
TRBJ2-1,TRBV5-1,ASSQTGGGEQF
TRBJ2-5,TRBV5-5,ASSDSLRQETQY
TRBJ2-1,TRBV6-6,ASSPSTSGRAGEQF
TRBJ1-5,TRBV19,ASSMAAWSNQPQH
TRBJ2-7,TRBV5-1,ASSPGTGNPYEQY
TRBJ2-6,TRBV19,ASSIGRLVAGANVLT
TRBJ1-5,TRBV27,ASALRQLNQPQH
TRBJ2-3,TRBV6-4,ASSEKAGEGDTQY
TRBJ2-3,TRBV10-1,ASSRLAGGTDTQY
TRBJ2-7,TRBV5-4,ASSLGTSVSYEQY
TRBJ2-3,TRBV18,ASSPERTSGTILWGTDTQY
TRBJ2-1,TRBV19,ASSRGLAGGYDEQF
TRBJ1-5,TRBV12-3/TRBV12-4,ASSFNRGLRH
TRBJ2-1,TRBV10-1,ASSEYGTGRHNEQF
TRBJ2-7,TRBV27,ASSLSNEGARHEQY
TRBJ1-1,TRBV27,ASSRGTLGYLEAF
TRBJ2-1,TRBV19,ASTLQGSSYNEQF
TRBJ2-7,TRBV19,ASSPRGHEQY
TRBJ2-2,TRBV24-1,ATSDLWDRGGTGELF
TRBJ1-2,TRBV7-2,ASSSSGAANYGYT
TRBJ2-7,TRBV27,ASSVGVSYEQY